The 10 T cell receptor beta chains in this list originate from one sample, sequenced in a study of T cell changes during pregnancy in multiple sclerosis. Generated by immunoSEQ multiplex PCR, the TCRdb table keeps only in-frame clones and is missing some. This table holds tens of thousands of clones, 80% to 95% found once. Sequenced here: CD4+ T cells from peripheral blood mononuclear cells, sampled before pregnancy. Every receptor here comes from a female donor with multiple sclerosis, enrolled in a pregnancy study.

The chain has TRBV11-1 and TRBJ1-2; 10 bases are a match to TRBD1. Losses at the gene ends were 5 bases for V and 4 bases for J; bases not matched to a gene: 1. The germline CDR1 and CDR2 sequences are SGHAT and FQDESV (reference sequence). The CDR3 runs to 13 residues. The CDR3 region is CASSRDRGYGYTF. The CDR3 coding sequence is TGTGCCAGCAGCCGGGACAGGGGCTATGGCTACACCTTC. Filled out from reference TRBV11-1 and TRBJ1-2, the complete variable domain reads EAEVAQSPRYKITEKSQAVAFWCDPISGHATLYWYRQILGQGPELLVQFQDESVVDDSQLPKDRFSAERLKGVDSTLKIQPAELGDSAMYLCASSRDRGYGYTFGSGTRLTVV.

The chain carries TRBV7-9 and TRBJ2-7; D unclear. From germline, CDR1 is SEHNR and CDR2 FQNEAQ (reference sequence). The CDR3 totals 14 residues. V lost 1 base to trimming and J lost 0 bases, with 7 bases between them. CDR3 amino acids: CASSLGLPSYEQYF. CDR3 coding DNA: TGTGCCAGCAGCTTAGGTCTCCCCTCCTACGAGCAGTACTTC.

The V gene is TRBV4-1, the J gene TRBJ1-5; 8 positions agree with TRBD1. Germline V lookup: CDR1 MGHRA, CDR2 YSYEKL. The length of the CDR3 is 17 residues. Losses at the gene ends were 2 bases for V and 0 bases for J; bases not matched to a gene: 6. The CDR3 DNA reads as TGCGCCAGCAGCCAAACAGACAGGGGAAGTAGCAATCAGCCCCAGCATTTT. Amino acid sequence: CASSQTDRGSSNQPQHF.

Written as DNA, the CDR3 is TGCGCCAGCAGCCAAGAGGGCCTAGCGTTACCCTACAATGAGCAGTTCTTC. Amino acid sequence: CASSQEGLALPYNEQFF. V usage is TRBV4-3 and J usage is TRBJ2-1; a possible D gene is TRBD2 (6 bases). V gave up 0 bases and J gave up 2 bases, with 14 bases separating them. This CDR3 spans 17 amino acids. Germline CDR1 LGHNA, CDR2 YSLEER.

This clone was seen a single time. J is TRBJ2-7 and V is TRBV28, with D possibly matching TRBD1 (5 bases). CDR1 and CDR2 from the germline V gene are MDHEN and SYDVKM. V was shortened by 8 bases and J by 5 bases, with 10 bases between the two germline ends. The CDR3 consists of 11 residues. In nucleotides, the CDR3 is TGTGCCAGCCGACGGACACACGAGCAGTACTTC. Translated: CASRRTHEQYF. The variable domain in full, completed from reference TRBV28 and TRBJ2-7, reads DVKVTQSSRYLVKRTGEKVFLECVQDMDHENMFWYRQDPGLGLRLIYFSYDVKMKEKGDIPEGYSVSREKKERFSLILESASTNQTSMYLCASRRTHEQYFGPGTRLTVT.

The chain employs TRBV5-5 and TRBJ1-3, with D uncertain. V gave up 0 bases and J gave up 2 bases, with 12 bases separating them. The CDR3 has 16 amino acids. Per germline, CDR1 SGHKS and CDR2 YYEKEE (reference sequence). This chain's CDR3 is CASSLVTTVAGNTIYF. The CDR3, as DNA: TGTGCCAGCAGCTTGGTGACTACCGTCGCTGGAAACACCATATATTTT.

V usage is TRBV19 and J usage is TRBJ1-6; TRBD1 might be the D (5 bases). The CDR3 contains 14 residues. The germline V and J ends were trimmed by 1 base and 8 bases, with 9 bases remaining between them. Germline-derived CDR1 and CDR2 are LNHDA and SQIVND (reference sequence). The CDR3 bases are TGTGCCAGTAGTATAGCAGGGTTTGATTCACCCCTCCACTTT. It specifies CASSIAGFDSPLHF.

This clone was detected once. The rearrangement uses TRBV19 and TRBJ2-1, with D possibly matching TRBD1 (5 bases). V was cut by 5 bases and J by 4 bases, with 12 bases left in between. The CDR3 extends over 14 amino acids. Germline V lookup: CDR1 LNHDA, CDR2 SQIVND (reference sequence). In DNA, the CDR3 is TGTGCCAGTAGTCGCTGGCAGGGTTACAATGAGCAGTTCTTC. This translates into CASSRWQGYNEQFF.

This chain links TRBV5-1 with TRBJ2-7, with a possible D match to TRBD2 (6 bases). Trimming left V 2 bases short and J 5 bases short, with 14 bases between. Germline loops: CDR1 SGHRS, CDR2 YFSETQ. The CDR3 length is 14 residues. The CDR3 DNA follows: TGCGCCAGCAGCTTCTCCGACGGGGGACACGAGCAGTACTTC. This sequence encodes CASSFSDGGHEQYF.

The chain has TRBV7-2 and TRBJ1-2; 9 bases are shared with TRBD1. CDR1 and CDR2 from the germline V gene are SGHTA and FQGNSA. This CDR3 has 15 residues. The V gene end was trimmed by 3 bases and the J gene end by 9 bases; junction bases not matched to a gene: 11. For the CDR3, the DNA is TGTGCCAGCAGCTTCGCCCAAACAGGACAGGGGAGCTACACCTTC. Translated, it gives CASSFAQTGQGSYTF.